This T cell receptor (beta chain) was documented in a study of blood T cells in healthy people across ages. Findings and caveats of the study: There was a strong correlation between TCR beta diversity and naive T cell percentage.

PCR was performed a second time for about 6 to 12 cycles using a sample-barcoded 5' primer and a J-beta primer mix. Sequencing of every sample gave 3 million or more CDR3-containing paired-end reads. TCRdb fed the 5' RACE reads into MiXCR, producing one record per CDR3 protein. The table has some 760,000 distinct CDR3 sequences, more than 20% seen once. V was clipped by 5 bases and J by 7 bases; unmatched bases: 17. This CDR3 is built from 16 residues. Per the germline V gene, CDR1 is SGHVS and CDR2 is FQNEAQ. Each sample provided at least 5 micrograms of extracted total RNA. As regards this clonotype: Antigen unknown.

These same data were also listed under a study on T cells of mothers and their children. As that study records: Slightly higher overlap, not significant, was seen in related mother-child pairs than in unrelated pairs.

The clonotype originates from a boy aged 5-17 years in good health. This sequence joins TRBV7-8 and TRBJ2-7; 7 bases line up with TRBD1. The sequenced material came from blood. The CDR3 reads CASSPRTGAGVLEQYF. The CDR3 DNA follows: TGTGCCAGCAGCCCTCGGACAGGCGCCGGGGTTTTGGAGCAGTACTTC.